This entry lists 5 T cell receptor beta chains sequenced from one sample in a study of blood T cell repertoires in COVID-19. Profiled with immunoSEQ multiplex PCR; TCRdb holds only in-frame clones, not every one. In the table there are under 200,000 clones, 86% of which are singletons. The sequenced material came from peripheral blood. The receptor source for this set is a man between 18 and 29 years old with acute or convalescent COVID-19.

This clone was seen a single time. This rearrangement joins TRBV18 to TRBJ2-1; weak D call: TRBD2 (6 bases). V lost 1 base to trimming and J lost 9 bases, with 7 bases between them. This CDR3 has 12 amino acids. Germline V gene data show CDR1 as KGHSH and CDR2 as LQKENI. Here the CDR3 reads CASSPRRGEQFF. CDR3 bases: TGTGCCAGCTCACCACGGAGGGGTGAGCAGTTCTTC. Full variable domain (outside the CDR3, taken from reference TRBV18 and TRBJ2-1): NAGVMQNPRHLVRRRGQEARLRCSPMKGHSHVYWYRQLPEEGLKFMVYLQKENIIDESGMPKERFSAEFPKEGPSILRIQQVVRGDSAAYFCASSPRRGEQFFGPGTRLTVL.

The CDR3 sequence: CASSDSARGSSEAFF. DNA for the CDR3: TGTGCCAGCAGTGACTCGGCCAGGGGGTCGAGTGAAGCTTTCTTT. The V and J genes are TRBV6-4 and TRBJ1-1; 7 bases map to TRBD1. Unmatched junction bases numbered 8, after V lost 0 bases and J lost 7 bases. The germline gives CDR1 MRHNA, CDR2 SNTAGT. This CDR3 contains 15 residues.

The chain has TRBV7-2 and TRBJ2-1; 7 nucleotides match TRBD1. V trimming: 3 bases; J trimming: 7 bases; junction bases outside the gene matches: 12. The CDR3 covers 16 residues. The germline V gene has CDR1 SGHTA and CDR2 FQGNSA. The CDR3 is CASSFKGGRAQNEQFF. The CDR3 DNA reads TGTGCCAGCAGCTTTAAAGGGGGCAGGGCTCAAAATGAGCAGTTCTTC.

CDR3 in DNA: TGTGCCAGCAGCTTAAACCGGGGGGCCACCAATGAGCAGTTCTTC. This sequence encodes CASSLNRGATNEQFF. The chain combines TRBV7-3 with TRBJ2-1, with a tentative D call TRBD2 (7 bases). The V gene lost 1 base and the J gene lost 6 bases, with 13 bases spanning the gap. In germline, CDR1 is SGHTA, CDR2 FQGTGA. This CDR3 spans 15 amino acids.

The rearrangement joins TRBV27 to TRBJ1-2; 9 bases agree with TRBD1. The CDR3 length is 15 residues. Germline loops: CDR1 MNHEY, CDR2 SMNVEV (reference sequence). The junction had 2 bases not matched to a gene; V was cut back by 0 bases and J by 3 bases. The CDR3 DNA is TGTGCCAGCAGTTTATCGACAGGGGGAGACTATGGCTACACCTTC. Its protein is CASSLSTGGDYGYTF.